The present T cell receptor (beta chain) was sequenced within a study of shared clonotypes between healthy human individuals. TCRdb's copy holds only in-frame clones and misses some; the assay was immunoSEQ multiplex PCR. The sample yields roughly 2.2 million clones, 85% to 95% seen once. The CDR3 covers 13 residues. CDR1 is MNHEY and CDR2 is SMNVEV in the germline V gene (reference sequence). V lost 3 bases and J lost 6; bases outside the gene matches: 4. The TCR sequence derives from a man between 18 and 35 years old in good health. Some clones in this sample may be carry-over from other donors' samples. What was sequenced was naive CD4+ T cells from PBMCs. Subset meaning: CD45RA+ positively selected. The rearrangement uses TRBV27 and TRBJ1-1; 7 nucleotides line up with TRBD1. This CDR3 reads CASSFQGGSEAFF. The CDR3 DNA sequence: TGTGCCAGCAGTTTCCAGGGGGGATCTGAAGCTTTCTTT.